The rows below give T cell receptor beta chains drawn from one sample of a study of blood T cell repertoires in COVID-19. Generated by immunoSEQ multiplex PCR, the TCRdb table keeps only in-frame clones and is missing some. The data contain roughly 290,000 clones, around 81% of them singletons. The specimen was peripheral blood. The source of these receptors is a woman between 45 and 60 years old with active or convalescent COVID-19. CDR3s include the opening cysteine and the closing phenylalanine or tryptophan. The D gene is left open where the match is weak. Size values are once, few and many counts, or a class for expanded clones, and some rows have none.

V	size	D	J	CDR3	DNA
TRBV19	NA	NA	TRBJ1-1	CASSKGGRNTEAFF	TGTGCCAGTAGTAAGGGTGGGAGGAACACTGAAGCTTTCTTT
TRBV4-1	NA	NA	TRBJ1-6	CASSQVPVNSPLHF	TGCGCCAGCAGCCAAGTGCCGGTTAATTCACCCCTCCACTTT
TRBV6-5	NA	NA	TRBJ1-1	CASSYESDSTAFF	TGTGCCAGCAGTTATGAATCGGACAGTACAGCTTTCTTT
TRBV30	once	NA	TRBJ2-4	CAWEAADGKNIQYF	TGTGCCTGGGAAGCTGCGGATGGCAAAAACATTCAGTACTTC
TRBV20-1	NA	TRBD2	TRBJ2-3	CSASSGRGTDTQYF	TGCAGTGCCAGTAGCGGGAGGGGAACAGATACGCAGTATTTT
TRBV15	NA	NA	TRBJ1-2	CATSRDHGDGYTF	TGTGCCACCAGCAGAGATCACGGGGATGGCTACACCTTC
TRBV5-6	NA	NA	TRBJ1-3	CASSPRTGNTIYF	TGTGCCAGCAGCCCCAGAACTGGAAACACCATATATTTT
TRBV5-1	NA	TRBD1	TRBJ2-2	CASSLEGAAGELFF	TGCGCCAGCAGCTTGGAGGGGGCCGCCGGGGAGCTGTTTTTT
TRBV30	NA	NA	TRBJ1-3	CAWSGSGSPNPITGNTIYF	TGTGCCTGGAGTGGAAGCGGGAGCCCAAATCCCATCACTGGAAACACCATATATTTT
TRBV2	NA	NA	TRBJ1-2	CASRATGGRYGYTF	TGTGCCAGCAGGGCTACGGGGGGCCGGTATGGCTACACCTTC
TRBV25-1	NA	TRBD1	TRBJ2-7	CASSEWGTGSYEQYF	TGTGCCAGCAGTGAATGGGGGACAGGCTCCTACGAGCAGTACTTC
TRBV7-9	few	TRBD1	TRBJ1-2	CASSHVGQEDYGYTF	TGTGCCAGCAGCCACGTCGGACAGGAGGACTATGGCTACACCTTC
TRBV2	NA	NA	TRBJ1-3	CASMPTFLENTIYF	TGTGCCAGCATGCCGACTTTTCTCGAAAACACCATATATTTT
TRBV5-6	NA	NA	TRBJ2-7	CASSLYYEQYF	TGTGCCAGCAGCTTGTATTACGAGCAGTACTTC
TRBV5-1	few	TRBD2	TRBJ2-1	CASSPQRERSDEQFF	TGCGCCAGCAGCCCTCAGCGGGAGAGGTCGGATGAGCAGTTCTTC
TRBV5-1	once	TRBD1	TRBJ2-5	CASSVARQGEATQYF	TGCGCCAGCAGCGTGGCCCGACAGGGAGAAGCGACCCAGTACTTC
TRBV6-2/TRBV6-3	NA	NA	TRBJ1-2	CASSYSIFRGALNYGYTF	TGTGCCAGCAGTTACTCGATATTCAGAGGAGCTTTAAACTATGGCTACACCTTC
TRBV5-1	NA	TRBD2	TRBJ2-3	CASSSGLAGASTDTQYF	TGCGCCAGCAGCTCGGGACTAGCGGGAGCTAGCACAGATACGCAGTATTTT
TRBV7-9	NA	TRBD1	TRBJ1-2	CASSFGAGQGVSGYTF	TGTGCCAGCAGCTTTGGGGCGGGACAGGGGGTCTCGGGCTACACCTTC
TRBV6-4	NA	NA	TRBJ2-1	CASALGWKSSYNEQFF	TGTGCCAGCGCCCTGGGCTGGAAGAGCTCCTACAATGAGCAGTTCTTC
TRBV19	few	TRBD1	TRBJ1-2	CASSRDRGRANYGYTF	TGTGCCAGTAGCCGTGACAGGGGAAGGGCTAACTATGGCTACACCTTC
TRBV18	NA	NA	TRBJ2-7	CASSGDRPAYEQYF	TGTGCCAGCTCAGGAGACAGGCCCGCCTACGAGCAGTACTTC
TRBV5-5	NA	TRBD1	TRBJ2-7	CASSSLGQGKDYEQYF	TGTGCCAGCAGCTCCCTGGGACAGGGGAAAGACTACGAGCAGTACTTC
TRBV28	NA	TRBD1	TRBJ2-1	CASSLAGTGAYNEQFF	TGTGCCAGCAGTTTAGCCGGGACAGGGGCCTACAATGAGCAGTTCTTC
TRBV9	few	NA	TRBJ2-2	CASSVRGSTGELFF	TGTGCCAGCAGCGTACGCGGTTCTACCGGGGAGCTGTTTTTT
TRBV7-6	NA	TRBD1	TRBJ2-1	CASSHPGQGASEQFF	TGTGCCAGCAGCCATCCGGGACAGGGGGCAAGTGAGCAGTTCTTC
TRBV3-1/TRBV3-2	NA	NA	TRBJ1-2	CASSQGQQPYGYTF	TGTGCCAGCAGCCAGGGGCAACAGCCCTATGGCTACACCTTC
TRBV12-3/TRBV12-4	NA	NA	TRBJ1-2	CASRTTGFYGYTF	TGTGCCAGCAGGACCACAGGGTTCTATGGCTACACCTTC
TRBV7-9	NA	TRBD2	TRBJ2-3	CASTPVMAGGRGTDTQYF	TGTGCCAGCACCCCCGTGATGGCGGGAGGGCGTGGCACAGATACGCAGTATTTT
TRBV14	NA	NA	TRBJ2-2	CASSPVVGLLTGELFF	TGTGCCAGCAGCCCAGTCGTCGGACTACTTACCGGGGAGCTGTTTTTT
TRBV29-1	NA	NA	TRBJ2-7	CSVIPPDRTPYEQYF	TGCAGCGTTATACCCCCTGACAGGACTCCCTACGAGCAGTACTTC
TRBV21-1	NA	NA	TRBJ2-5	CASSKDENLETQYF	TGTGCCAGCAGCAAAGATGAGAATTTAGAGACCCAGTACTTC
TRBV28	NA	NA	TRBJ1-5	CASSHEEGLHQPQHF	TGTGCCAGCAGCCACGAGGAGGGGCTGCATCAGCCCCAGCATTTT
TRBV5-6	NA	TRBD1	TRBJ1-2	CASSFADRVNGYTF	TGTGCCAGCAGCTTTGCTGACAGGGTCAACGGCTACACCTTC
TRBV28	NA	NA	TRBJ1-1	CASSLPSGMNTEAFF	TGTGCCAGCAGTTTACCCTCAGGGATGAACACTGAAGCTTTCTTT
TRBV2	NA	TRBD2	TRBJ2-3	CASSESASGRLTDTQYF	TGTGCCAGCAGTGAATCGGCTAGCGGGAGGCTGACAGATACGCAGTATTTT
TRBV27	once	NA	TRBJ2-3	CASSLGAGGQLSTDTQYF	TGTGCCAGCAGTTTGGGGGCCGGAGGACAGTTGAGCACAGATACGCAGTATTTT
TRBV27	few	TRBD1	TRBJ1-5	CASSSTGGGDNQPQHF	TGTGCCAGCAGTTCAACAGGGGGCGGAGACAATCAGCCCCAGCATTTT
TRBV6-5	NA	NA	TRBJ2-7	CASSTPPYGQYF	TGTGCCAGCAGTACCCCCCCCTATGGGCAGTACTTC
TRBV11-2	once	TRBD2	TRBJ2-7	CASSLGPSGRFEEQYF	TGTGCCAGCAGCTTAGGCCCTAGCGGGAGGTTTGAGGAGCAGTACTTC
TRBV2	many	NA	TRBJ1-5	CASKRDNNQPQHF	TGTGCCAGCAAGAGGGACAACAATCAGCCCCAGCATTTT
TRBV10-3	NA	NA	TRBJ1-4	CAISESIMAGGKLFF	TGTGCCATCAGTGAGTCGATAATGGCGGGTGGAAAACTGTTTTTT
TRBV18	NA	TRBD1	TRBJ2-5	CASEQGNKETQYF	TGTGCCAGCGAACAGGGGAATAAAGAGACCCAGTACTTC
TRBV4-1	NA	TRBD1	TRBJ1-2	CASSQLWTGGYGYTF	TGCGCCAGCAGCCAACTATGGACAGGGGGCTATGGCTACACCTTC
TRBV5-6	NA	TRBD2	TRBJ2-5	CASNLGLRGETQYF	TGTGCCAGCAACCTGGGACTACGAGGCGAGACCCAGTACTTC
TRBV5-1	NA	TRBD2	TRBJ2-2	CASSPGRGSYTGELFF	TGCGCCAGCAGCCCTGGGAGGGGATCGTACACCGGGGAGCTGTTTTTT
TRBV7-9	NA	NA	TRBJ2-7	CASSSGVAYEQYF	TGTGCCAGCAGCTCGGGGGTAGCCTACGAGCAGTACTTC
TRBV28	NA	TRBD2	TRBJ2-4	CATIRSGTRLAKNIQYF	TGTGCCACCATCCGTAGCGGGACCCGCCTAGCCAAAAACATTCAGTACTTC
TRBV3-1/TRBV3-2	NA	NA	TRBJ2-7	CASSQVLGSYEQYF	TGTGCCAGCAGCCAAGTGTTAGGGAGCTACGAGCAGTACTTC
TRBV19	once	NA	TRBJ2-6	CASSINGAGANVLTF	TGTGCCAGTAGTATAAATGGAGCTGGGGCCAACGTCCTGACTTTC